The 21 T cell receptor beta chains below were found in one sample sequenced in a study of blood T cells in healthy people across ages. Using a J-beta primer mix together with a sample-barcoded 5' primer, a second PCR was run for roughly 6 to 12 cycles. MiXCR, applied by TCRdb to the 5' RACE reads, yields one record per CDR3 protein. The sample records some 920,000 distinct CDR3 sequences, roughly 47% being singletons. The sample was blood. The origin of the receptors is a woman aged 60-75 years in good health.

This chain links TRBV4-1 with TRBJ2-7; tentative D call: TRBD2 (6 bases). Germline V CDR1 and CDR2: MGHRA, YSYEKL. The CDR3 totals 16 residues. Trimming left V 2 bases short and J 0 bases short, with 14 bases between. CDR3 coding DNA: TGCGCCAGCAGCCAACTCGCTTACGGGAGCTCCTACGAGCAGTACTTC. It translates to CASSQLAYGSSYEQYF.

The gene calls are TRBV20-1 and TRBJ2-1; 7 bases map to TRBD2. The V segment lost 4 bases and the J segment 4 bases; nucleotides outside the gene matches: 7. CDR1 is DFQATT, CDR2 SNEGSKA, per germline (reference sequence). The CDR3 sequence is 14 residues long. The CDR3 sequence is CSATPSGTYNEQFF. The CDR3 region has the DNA TGCAGTGCTACCCCTAGCGGTACTTACAATGAGCAGTTCTTC.

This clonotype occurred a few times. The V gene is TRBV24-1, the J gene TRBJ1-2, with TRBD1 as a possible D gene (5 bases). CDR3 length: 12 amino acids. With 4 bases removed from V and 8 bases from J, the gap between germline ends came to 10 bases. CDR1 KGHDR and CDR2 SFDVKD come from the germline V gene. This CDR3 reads CATSERDSGYTF. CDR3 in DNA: TGTGCCACCAGTGAACGCGACAGCGGCTACACCTTC.

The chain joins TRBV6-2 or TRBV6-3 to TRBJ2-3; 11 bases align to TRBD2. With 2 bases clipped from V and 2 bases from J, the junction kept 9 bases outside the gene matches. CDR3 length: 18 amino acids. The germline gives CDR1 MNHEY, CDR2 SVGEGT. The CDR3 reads CASSYETLAGGDTDTQYF. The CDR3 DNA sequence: TGTGCCAGCAGTTACGAAACTCTAGCGGGAGGCGACACAGATACGCAGTATTTT.

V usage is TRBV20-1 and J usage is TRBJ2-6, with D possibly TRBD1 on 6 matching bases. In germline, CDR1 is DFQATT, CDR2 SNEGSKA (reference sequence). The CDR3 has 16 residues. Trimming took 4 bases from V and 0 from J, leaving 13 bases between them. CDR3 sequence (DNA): TGCAGTGCTACCGAAAGACAGGCCTCTGGGGCCAACGTCCTGACTTTC. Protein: CSATERQASGANVLTF.

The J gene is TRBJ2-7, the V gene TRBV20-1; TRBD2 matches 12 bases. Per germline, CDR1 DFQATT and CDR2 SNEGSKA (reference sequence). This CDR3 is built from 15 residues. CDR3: CGLGALGLAGLEQYF. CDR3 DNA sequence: TGCGGACTAGGGGCGCTAGGACTAGCGGGACTCGAGCAGTACTTC.

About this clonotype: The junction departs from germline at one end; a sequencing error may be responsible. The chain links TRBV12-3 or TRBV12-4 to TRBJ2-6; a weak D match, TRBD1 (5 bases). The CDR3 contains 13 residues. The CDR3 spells CAFLISGANVQTF. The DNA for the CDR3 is TGTGCCTTCCTGATATCTGGGGCCAACGTCCAGACTTTC.

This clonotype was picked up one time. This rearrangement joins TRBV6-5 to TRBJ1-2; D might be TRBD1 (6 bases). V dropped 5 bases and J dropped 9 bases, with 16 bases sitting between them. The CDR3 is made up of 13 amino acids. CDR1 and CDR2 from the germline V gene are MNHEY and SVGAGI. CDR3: CASSRAGAHSYTF. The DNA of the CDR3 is TGTGCCAGCAGTCGAGCAGGGGCGCATAGCTACACCTTC.

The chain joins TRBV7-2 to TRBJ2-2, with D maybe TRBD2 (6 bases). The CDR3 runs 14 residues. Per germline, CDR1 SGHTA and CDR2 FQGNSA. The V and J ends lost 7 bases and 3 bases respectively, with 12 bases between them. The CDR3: CASTWDSHTGELFF. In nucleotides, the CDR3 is TGTGCCAGCACCTGGGACTCCCACACCGGGGAGCTGTTTTTT.

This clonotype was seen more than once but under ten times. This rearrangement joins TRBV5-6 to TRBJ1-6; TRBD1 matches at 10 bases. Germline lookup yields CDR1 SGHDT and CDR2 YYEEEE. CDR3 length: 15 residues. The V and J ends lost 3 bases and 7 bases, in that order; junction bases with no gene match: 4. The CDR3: CASSWGTGANSPLHF. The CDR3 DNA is TGTGCCAGCAGCTGGGGGACAGGGGCGAATTCACCCCTCCACTTT.

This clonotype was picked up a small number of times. The CDR3 nucleotides read TGTGCCAGCCAGCGTGGCGGGAGTTGGGCAGAGACCCAGTACTTC. Translating gives CASQRGGSWAETQYF. The V call is TRBV6-2 or TRBV6-3, the J call TRBJ2-5, with 7 nucleotides matching TRBD2. With V trimmed by 8 bases and J by 4 bases, 13 bases remained unmatched. This CDR3 has 15 amino acids. The germline V gene has CDR1 MNHEY and CDR2 SVGEGT.

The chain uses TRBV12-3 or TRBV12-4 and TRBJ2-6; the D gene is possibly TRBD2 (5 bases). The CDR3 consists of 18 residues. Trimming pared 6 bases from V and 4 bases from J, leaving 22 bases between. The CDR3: CASSSGYVREPGANVLTF. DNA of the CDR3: TGTGCCAGCAGCTCCGGGTACGTAAGGGAGCCAGGGGCCAACGTCCTGACTTTC.

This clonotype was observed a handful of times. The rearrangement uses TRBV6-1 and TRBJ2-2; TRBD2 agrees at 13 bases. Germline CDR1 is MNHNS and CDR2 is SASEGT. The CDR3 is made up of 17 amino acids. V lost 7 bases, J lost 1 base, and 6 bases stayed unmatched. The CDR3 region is CASKPTSGRGNTGELFF. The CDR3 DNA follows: TGTGCCAGCAAACCTACTAGCGGGAGGGGGAACACCGGGGAGCTGTTTTTT.

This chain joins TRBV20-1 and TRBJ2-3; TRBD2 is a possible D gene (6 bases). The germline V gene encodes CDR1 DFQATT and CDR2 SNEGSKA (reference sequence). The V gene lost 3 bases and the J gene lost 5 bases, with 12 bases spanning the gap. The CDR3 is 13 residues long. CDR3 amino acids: CSASVGREDTQYF. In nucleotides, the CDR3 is TGCAGTGCTAGTGTGGGGCGGGAAGATACGCAGTATTTT.

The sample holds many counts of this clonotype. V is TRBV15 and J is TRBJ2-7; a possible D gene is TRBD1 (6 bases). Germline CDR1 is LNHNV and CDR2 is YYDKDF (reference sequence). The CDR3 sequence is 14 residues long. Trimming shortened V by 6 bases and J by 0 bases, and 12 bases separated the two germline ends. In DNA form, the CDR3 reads TGTGCCACCAGTGCAGGACAGAGCTCCTACGAGCAGTACTTC. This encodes CATSAGQSSYEQYF.

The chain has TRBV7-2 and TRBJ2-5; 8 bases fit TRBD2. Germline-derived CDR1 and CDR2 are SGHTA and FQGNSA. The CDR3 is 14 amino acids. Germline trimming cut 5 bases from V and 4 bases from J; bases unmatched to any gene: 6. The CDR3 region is CASSRHGRGETQYF. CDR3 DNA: TGTGCCAGCAGCCGGCACGGGAGGGGAGAGACCCAGTACTTC.

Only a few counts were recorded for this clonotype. CDR3 sequence: CASSLAGIAGGEQFF. CDR3 nucleotides: TGCGCCAGCAGCTTGGCCGGTATAGCGGGAGGGGAGCAGTTCTTC. The chain combines TRBV5-1 with TRBJ2-1; TRBD2 matches at 11 bases. This CDR3 contains 15 residues. Germline V gene lookup returns CDR1 SGHRS and CDR2 YFSETQ. After removal of 0 bases from V and 10 bases from J, the junction contained 6 bases not matched to a gene.

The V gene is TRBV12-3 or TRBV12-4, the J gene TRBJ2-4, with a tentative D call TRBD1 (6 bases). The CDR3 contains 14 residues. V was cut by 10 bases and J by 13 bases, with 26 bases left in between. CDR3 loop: CATRIARGGSGQYF. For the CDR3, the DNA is TGTGCCACCCGAATCGCCAGGGGTGGATCGGGGCAGTACTTC.

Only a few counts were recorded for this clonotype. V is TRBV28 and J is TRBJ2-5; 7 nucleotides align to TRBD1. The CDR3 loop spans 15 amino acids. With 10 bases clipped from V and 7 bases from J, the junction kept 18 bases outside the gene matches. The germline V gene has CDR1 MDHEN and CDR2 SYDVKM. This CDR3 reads CATTPTNRQGGTQYF. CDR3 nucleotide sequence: TGTGCCACCACACCCACCAATCGACAGGGCGGGACCCAGTACTTC.

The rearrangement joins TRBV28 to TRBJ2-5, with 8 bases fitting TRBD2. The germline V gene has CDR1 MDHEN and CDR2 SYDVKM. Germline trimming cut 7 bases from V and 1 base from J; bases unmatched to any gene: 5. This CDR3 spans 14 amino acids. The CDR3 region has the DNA TGTGCCAGCACCCTTAGCGGGACCCAAGAGACCCAGTACTTC. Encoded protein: CASTLSGTQETQYF.

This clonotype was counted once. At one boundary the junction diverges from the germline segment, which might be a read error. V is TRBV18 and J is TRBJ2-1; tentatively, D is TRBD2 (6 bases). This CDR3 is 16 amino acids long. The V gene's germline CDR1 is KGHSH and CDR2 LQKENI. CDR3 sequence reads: CASSPRGGTSSNEQFF. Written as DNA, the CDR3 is TGTGCCAGCTCACCACGGGGCGGGACTTCTTCCAATGAGCAGTTCTTT. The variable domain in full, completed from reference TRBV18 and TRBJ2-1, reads NAGVMQNPRHLVRRRGQEARLRCSPMKGHSHVYWYRQLPEEGLKFMVYLQKENIIDESGMPKERFSAEFPKEGPSILRIQQVVRGDSAAYFCASSPRGGTSSNEQFFGPGTRLTVL.